This T cell receptor beta chain is from a study of T-cell memory formation after mild COVID-19. The wider study: TCR clusters showed largely donor specificity.

TCR alpha and TCR beta cDNA libraries with sample barcodes and UMIs came from 5'RACE using constant-segment primers. MiXCR, applied by TCRdb to the 5' RACE reads, yields one record per CDR3 protein. The data hold roughly 370,000 distinct CDR3 sequences, with approximately 16% observed a single time. The junction had 6 bases not matched to a gene; V was cut back by 4 bases and J by 9 bases. The CDR3 spans 13 residues. From germline, CDR1 is KGHSH and CDR2 LQKENI. This clonotype originated in a man aged 18 to 30 who had mild COVID-19 (a few samples of this study predate the infection). Cell type and time point are not known. The chain links TRBV18 to TRBJ2-1; TRBD1 matches at 7 bases. Sequenced sample: PBMCs or a T cell subset sorted from them (not recorded which). Written as DNA, the CDR3 is TGTGCCAGCTCACGGGACAGAGCGAGTGAGCAGTTCTTC. Translation gives CASSRDRASEQFF.